This is a list of T cell receptor beta chains from one sample in a study of blood T cell repertoires in COVID-19. TCRdb keeps only in-frame clones here, not all; method: immunoSEQ multiplex PCR. This sample has 200,000 to 250,000 clones, with 86% found just once. Sequenced material: peripheral blood. These receptors were collected from a woman aged 30 to 39 who had recovered from COVID-19. Both conserved end residues are part of each CDR3. The D gene is left open where the match is weak.

>TRBD2|TRBJ2-1|TRBV6-2/TRBV6-3
CASSNPSPGTSGGAVRYEQFF
TGTGCCAGCAGCAATCCCTCCCCCGGGACTAGCGGGGGGGCCGTTAGATATGAGCAGTTCTTC
>TRBD1|TRBJ2-7|TRBV5-4
CASRPGTGSSYEQYF
TGTGCCAGCAGACCTGGGACAGGGAGTTCCTACGAGCAGTACTTC
>NA|TRBJ1-5|TRBV23-1
CASSHCDNQPQHF
TGCGCCAGCAGTCACTGCGACAATCAGCCCCAGCATTTT
>NA|TRBJ1-3|TRBV10-3
CASGRAGNTIYF
TGTGCCTCGGGGAGGGCTGGAAACACCATATATTTT
>TRBD1|TRBJ1-6|TRBV5-5
CAGSKGQGGNSPLHF
TGTGCCGGCAGCAAGGGACAGGGTGGCAATTCACCCCTCCACTTT
>NA|TRBJ1-1|TRBV29-1
CSVEGGRMNTEAFF
TGCAGCGTTGAGGGCGGGCGGATGAACACTGAAGCTTTCTTT
>TRBD1|TRBJ2-2|TRBV4-3
CASSQDRGDRGLSGELFF
TGCGCCAGCAGCCAAGATCGGGGGGACAGGGGGCTGTCCGGGGAGCTGTTTTTT
>TRBD1|TRBJ1-2|TRBV14
CASSLWDRGDLNYGYTF
TGTGCCAGCAGCCTGTGGGACAGGGGGGATTTAAACTATGGCTACACCTTC
>NA|TRBJ2-2|TRBV9
CASSPLLTGELFF
TGTGCCAGCAGCCCCCTCCTCACCGGGGAGCTGTTTTTT
>NA|TRBJ2-7|TRBV7-2
CASSTDRESYEQYF
TGTGCCAGCAGCACCGACAGAGAATCCTACGAGCAGTACTTC
>NA|TRBJ1-5|TRBV9
CASSVDSSNQPQHF
TGTGCCAGCAGCGTCGACAGTAGCAATCAGCCCCAGCATTTT
>NA|TRBJ1-1|TRBV15
CATSWRPNTEAFF
TGTGCCACCAGCTGGCGGCCGAACACTGAAGCTTTCTTT
>NA|TRBJ1-1|TRBV10-2
CASSDLSGSLNTEAFF
TGCGCCAGCAGTGACCTTTCCGGGTCGCTGAACACTGAAGCTTTCTTT
>TRBD1|TRBJ2-7|TRBV15
CATSSDRLRGLGEQYF
TGTGCCACCAGCTCTGATCGATTGAGGGGGCTAGGGGAGCAGTACTTC
>TRBD1|TRBJ1-2|TRBV7-2
CASSTGQNYGYTF
TGTGCCAGCAGCACGGGACAGAACTATGGCTACACCTTC
>TRBD1|TRBJ2-1|TRBV10-2
CASNHGQGENNEQFF
TGCGCCAGCAACCATGGACAGGGGGAAAACAATGAGCAGTTCTTC